The present TCR beta chain was sequenced within a study of blood T cell repertoires in COVID-19. Overall study context: From T cells, B-cell-depleted T cells, or PBMCs came the material, which was cDNA or gDNA.

Clones were read by immunoSEQ multiplex PCR, and TCRdb kept only the in-frame ones, dropping some. The sample lists 15,000 to 25,000 clones; over 90% were seen once. The CDR3 totals 16 residues. CDR1 is MNHNY and CDR2 is SVGAGI in the germline V gene (reference sequence). The J segment lost 4 bases and the V segment lost 5 bases, leaving 8 bases of the junction unmatched. This clone was recorded once. V gene TRBV6-6 combines with J gene TRBJ2-1, with 10 bases aligning to TRBD2. Material for sequencing was peripheral blood. This TCR was recovered from a woman between 50 and 59 years old with active COVID-19. This CDR3 reads CASSPGLADPYNEQFF. CDR3 DNA sequence: TGTGCCAGCAGTCCCGGACTAGCGGACCCGTACAATGAGCAGTTCTTC.